These 6 T cell receptor beta chains were all obtained from the same sample, sequenced in a study of T cell responses to AZD1222 COVID-19 vaccine. Repertoires were generated with immunoSEQ multiplex PCR, while TCRdb's copy carries only in-frame clones and drops some. The data hold tens of thousands of clones, with 88% observed a single time. The material sequenced was peripheral blood, taken on day 0 of AZD1222 vaccination. The receptor set was obtained from an adult in good health.

V and J are TRBV20-1 and TRBJ2-2, with TRBD2 matching over 8 bases. The V gene's germline CDR1 is DFQATT and CDR2 SNEGSKA (reference sequence). CDR3 length equals 14 residues. Unmatched junction bases numbered 7, after V lost 3 bases and J lost 7 bases. CDR3 DNA: TGCAGTGCTAGTCAAGCGGGAGTCTTCGGGGAGCTGTTTTTT. Its translation is CSASQAGVFGELFF.

The chain is built from TRBV19 and TRBJ2-1, with D perhaps matching TRBD2 (7 bases). CDR1 is LNHDA and CDR2 is SQIVND in the germline V gene (reference sequence). V gave up 0 bases and J gave up 10 bases, with 25 bases separating them. This CDR3 region has 18 residues. Here the CDR3 DNA reads TGTGCCAGTAGTATAGAAGGGGGGGACACTACCTTTAAGCAGGAGCAGTTCTTC. It specifies CASSIEGGDTTFKQEQFF.

The chain recombines TRBV5-6 with TRBJ1-5; 9 bases map to TRBD1. CDR1 SGHDT and CDR2 YYEEEE come from the germline V gene. This CDR3 contains 16 residues. The trim removed 4 bases at V and 4 bases at J, leaving 9 bases unmatched. The CDR3: CASSPLDRGGNQPQHF. CDR3 sequence (DNA): TGTGCCAGCAGCCCCTTGGACAGGGGAGGGAATCAGCCCCAGCATTTT.

This chain's CDR3 is CASTRGSEYGYTF. The CDR3 DNA reads as TGTGCCAGCACAAGGGGTAGTGAATATGGCTACACCTTC. The chain employs TRBV2 and TRBJ1-2, with a possible D match to TRBD1 (5 bases). The length of the CDR3 is 13 residues. V lost 7 bases, J lost 5 bases, and 14 bases lay in between. Germline V gene lookup returns CDR1 SNHLY and CDR2 FYNNEI.

The chain employs TRBV28 and TRBJ1-5; a weak D match, TRBD1 (6 bases). The CDR3 spans 14 residues. Trimming removed 6 bases at V and 0 bases at J, with 9 bases between. Germline CDR1 is MDHEN and CDR2 is SYDVKM. DNA for the CDR3: TGTGCCAGCAGACAGGGTTATAGCAATCAGCCCCAGCATTTT. This sequence encodes CASRQGYSNQPQHF.

The chain couples TRBV19 to TRBJ2-2, with TRBD1 identical over 7 bases. This CDR3 is built from 13 residues. V gave up 7 bases and J gave up 4 bases; unmatched junction bases: 3. The germline CDR1 and CDR2 sequences are LNHDA and SQIVND (reference sequence). The CDR3 loop reads CASIGQATGELFF. CDR3 in DNA: TGTGCCAGTATTGGACAGGCCACCGGGGAGCTGTTTTTT.